This TCR beta chain was identified during a study of T cells in localized non-small cell lung cancer. TCRdb keeps only in-frame clones here, not all; method: immunoSEQ multiplex PCR. There are 1,000 or so clones in the sample; about 30% occur only once, and roughly 17% lies in the top ten. The CDR3 runs to 14 residues. Per the germline V gene, CDR1 is LNHNV and CDR2 is YYDKDF (reference sequence). V was cut by 0 bases and J by 2 bases, with 8 bases left in between. This clone was counted a single time. The antigen is undetermined. Findings of the study overall: Only one tumor region went through sequencing, so heterogeneity may still be there. The study found T cell clonality highest in uninvolved adjacent lung, above tumor.

The genes are TRBV15 and TRBJ2-7; D uncertain. This sample comprised lung tumor tissue, obtained before any cancer treatment. The receptor was derived from a woman aged 18 to 49 with stage III lung adenocarcinoma. CDR3 region: CATSREQGPYEQYF. The CDR3 region has the DNA TGTGCCACCAGCAGAGAACAAGGGCCCTACGAGCAGTACTTC.